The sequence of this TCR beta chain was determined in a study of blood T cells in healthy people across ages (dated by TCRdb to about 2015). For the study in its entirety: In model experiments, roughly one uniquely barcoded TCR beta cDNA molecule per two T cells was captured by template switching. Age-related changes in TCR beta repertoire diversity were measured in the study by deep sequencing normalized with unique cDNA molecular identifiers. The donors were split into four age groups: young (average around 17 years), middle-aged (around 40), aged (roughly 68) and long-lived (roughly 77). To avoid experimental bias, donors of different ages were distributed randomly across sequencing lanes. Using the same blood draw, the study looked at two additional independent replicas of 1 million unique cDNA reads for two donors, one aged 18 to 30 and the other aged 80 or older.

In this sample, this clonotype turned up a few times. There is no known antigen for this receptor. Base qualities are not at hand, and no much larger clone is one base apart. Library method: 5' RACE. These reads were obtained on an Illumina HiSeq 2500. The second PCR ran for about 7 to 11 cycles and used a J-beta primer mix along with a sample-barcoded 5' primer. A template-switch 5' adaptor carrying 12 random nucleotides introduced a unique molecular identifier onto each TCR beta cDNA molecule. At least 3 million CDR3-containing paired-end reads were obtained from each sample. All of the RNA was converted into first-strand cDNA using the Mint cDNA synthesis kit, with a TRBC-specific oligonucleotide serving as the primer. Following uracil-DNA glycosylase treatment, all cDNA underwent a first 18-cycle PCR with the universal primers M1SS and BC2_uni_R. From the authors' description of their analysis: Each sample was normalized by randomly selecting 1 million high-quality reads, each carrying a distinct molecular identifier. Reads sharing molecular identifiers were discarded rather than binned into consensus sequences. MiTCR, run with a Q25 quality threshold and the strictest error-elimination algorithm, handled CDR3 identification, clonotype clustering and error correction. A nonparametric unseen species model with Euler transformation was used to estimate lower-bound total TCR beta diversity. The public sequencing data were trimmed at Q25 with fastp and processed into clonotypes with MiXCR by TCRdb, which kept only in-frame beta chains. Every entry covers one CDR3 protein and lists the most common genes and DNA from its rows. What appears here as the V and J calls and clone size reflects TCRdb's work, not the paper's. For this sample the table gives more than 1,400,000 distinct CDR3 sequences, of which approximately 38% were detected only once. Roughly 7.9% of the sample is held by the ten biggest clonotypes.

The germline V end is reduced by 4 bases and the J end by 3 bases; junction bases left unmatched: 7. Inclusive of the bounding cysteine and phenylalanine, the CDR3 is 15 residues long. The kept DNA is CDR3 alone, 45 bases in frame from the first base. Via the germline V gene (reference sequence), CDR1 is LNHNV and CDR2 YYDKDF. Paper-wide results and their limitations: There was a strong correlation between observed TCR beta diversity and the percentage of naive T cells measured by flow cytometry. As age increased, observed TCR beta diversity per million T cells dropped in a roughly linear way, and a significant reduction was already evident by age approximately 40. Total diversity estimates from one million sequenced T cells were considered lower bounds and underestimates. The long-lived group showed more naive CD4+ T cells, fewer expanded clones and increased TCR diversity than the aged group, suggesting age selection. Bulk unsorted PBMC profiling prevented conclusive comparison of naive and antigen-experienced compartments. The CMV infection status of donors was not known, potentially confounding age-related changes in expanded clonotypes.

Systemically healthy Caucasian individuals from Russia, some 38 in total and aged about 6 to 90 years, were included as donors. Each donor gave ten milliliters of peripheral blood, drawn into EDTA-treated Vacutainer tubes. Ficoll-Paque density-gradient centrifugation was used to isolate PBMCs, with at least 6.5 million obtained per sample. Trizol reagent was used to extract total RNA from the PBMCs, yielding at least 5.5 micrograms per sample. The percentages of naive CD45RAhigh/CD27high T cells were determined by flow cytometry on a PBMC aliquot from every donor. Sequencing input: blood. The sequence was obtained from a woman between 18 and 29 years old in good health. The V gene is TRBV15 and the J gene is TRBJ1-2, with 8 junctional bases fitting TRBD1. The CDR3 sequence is CATSTDRGRDYGYTF. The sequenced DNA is TGTGCCACCAGCACCGACAGGGGAAGAGACTATGGCTACACCTTC.